A single sample is the source of the 2 T cell receptor beta chains below, sequenced in a study of blood T cell repertoires in COVID-19. Assay: immunoSEQ multiplex PCR; the TCRdb copy retains only in-frame clones and omits some. The sample records under 300,000 clones, roughly 84% being singletons. The sequencing input was peripheral blood. The receptors here all came from a human donor with COVID-19, enrolled during active disease. The donor label of this sample is uncertain.

The chain joins TRBV20-1 to TRBJ1-1; no clear D. CDR1 is DFQATT, CDR2 SNEGSKA, per germline (reference sequence). With 0 bases removed from V and 11 bases from J, the gap between germline ends came to 7 bases. CDR3 length: 10 residues. DNA for the CDR3: TGCAGTGCTAGAGATAATCGGGCTTTCTTT. Translated: CSARDNRAFF.

This rearrangement joins TRBV28 to TRBJ1-5, with 8 bases lining up with TRBD1. J was trimmed by 5 bases and V by 4 bases; bases with no gene match: 10. Germline V CDR1 and CDR2: MDHEN, SYDVKM. The CDR3 contains 16 residues. The CDR3 spells CASSSIQGAVDQPQHF. CDR3 in DNA: TGTGCCAGCAGTTCCATCCAGGGGGCAGTGGATCAGCCCCAGCATTTT. Filled out from reference TRBV28 and TRBJ1-5, the complete variable domain reads DVKVTQSSRYLVKRTGEKVFLECVQDMDHENMFWYRQDPGLGLRLIYFSYDVKMKEKGDIPEGYSVSREKKERFSLILESASTNQTSMYLCASSSIQGAVDQPQHFGDGTRLSIL.